A single T cell receptor beta chain is shown here with its context. The antigen is not known. Donors were nominally healthy when sampled, though unrecorded immune exposures were likely. PCR used 60 Vbeta primers and 13 Jbeta primers. TCRdb keeps only in-frame clones here, not all; method: immunoSEQ multiplex PCR. The sample lists roughly 150,000 clones; approximately 83% were seen once. The record originates from a study of cytomegalovirus exposure and HLA in healthy donors. Study overall: In terms of ancestry, the Caucasian-associated cluster contained roughly 80% of the approximately 420 genotyped donors.

General study findings and limits: Later analysis demonstrated an association between a missense DCLRE1C variant and TCR beta V- and J-gene trimming.

CDR3 length: 15 residues. Trimming removed 6 bases from V and 0 bases from J; junction bases left unmatched: 4. Germline CDR1 and CDR2: SGHRS and YFSETQ. This chain links TRBV5-1 with TRBJ2-3; 10 positions match TRBD2. The sequence was obtained from a male donor in good health and CMV-seronegative. What was sequenced was PBMCs. The CDR3 region is CASNSGGSSTDTQYF. In DNA, the CDR3 is TGCGCCAGCAATAGCGGGGGGTCCAGCACAGATACGCAGTATTTT.